This T cell receptor beta chain is drawn from a study of OX40 agonist ivuxolimab in advanced cancers. Study summary: In three patients, partial responses were observed, one with hepatocellular carcinoma and two with cutaneous melanoma. Study-level findings and limits: Near-lowest levels of clonal expansion characterized partial responders at 0.1-3.0 mg/kg. Still undetermined is the antigen specificity of the expanded peripheral T cells.

TCRdb keeps only in-frame clones here, not all; method: immunoSEQ multiplex PCR. Among about 58,000 clones listed, about 86% were seen once. Blood specimens came from baseline, cycle 4 day 1, and cycle 7 day 1. Trimming removed 0 bases at V and 5 bases at J, with 17 bases between. The CDR3 length is 16 residues. From germline, CDR1 is LNHDA and CDR2 SQIVND (reference sequence). About this clone itself: Its antigen remains unidentified.

The chain recombines TRBV19 with TRBJ2-7; weak D call: TRBD2 (5 bases). The receptor's source is an adult with an advanced solid tumor such as melanoma, head and neck, liver or kidney cancer. The sample consisted of CD4+ or CD8+ T cells sorted from blood, taken in a trial of the OX40 agonist ivuxolimab. CDR3 in DNA: TGTGCCAGTAGTATAGATTTCAGCCGGGGTATCAACGAGCAGTACTTC. Translating gives CASSIDFSRGINEQYF.